These 9 T cell receptor beta chains share one sample of origin, sequenced in a study of shared clonotypes between healthy human individuals (dated by TCRdb to the early 2020s). The library was built by means of the immunoSEQ multiplex PCR assay. This immuneACCESS table, as held by TCRdb, lists in-frame sequences with V and J called but not all clones. Of the missing ones, under half trace to an unresolved V gene in checked studies; the others have no known cause. The sample records more than 2 million clones, roughly 95% of which are singletons. The biggest ten clones account for over 0.1% of the sample. The sample taken for sequencing was naive CD4+ T cells sorted from blood. The sample's cell subset or site, from its label and the paper: CD45RA+ positively selected. The receptors were sampled from a man between 18 and 29 years old in good health.

This sequence joins TRBV10-1 and TRBJ2-7; D is unresolved. Looked up from germline, CDR1 is WNHNN and CDR2 is SYGVQD (reference sequence). Trimming shortened V by 10 bases and J by 3 bases, and 16 bases separated the two germline ends. The CDR3 runs 13 residues. The CDR3 DNA follows: TGCGCCATGTGGGGAAACCACAACTACGAGCAGTACTTC. It yields the protein CAMWGNHNYEQYF.

This clone was found once. The chain has TRBV5-6 and TRBJ1-6; TRBD1 is a possible D gene (6 bases). V gave up 6 bases and J gave up 0 bases, with 19 bases separating them. The CDR3 has 18 residues. Germline V lookup: CDR1 SGHDT, CDR2 YYEEEE. The CDR3: CASNKGTGLGSYNSPLHF. CDR3 in DNA: TGTGCCAGCAACAAAGGTACAGGGTTGGGCTCCTATAATTCACCCCTCCACTTT.

The V gene is TRBV6-6, the J gene TRBJ2-7; D remains ambiguous. V was cut by 0 bases and J by 1 base, with 10 bases left in between. The CDR3 is made up of 15 amino acids. Germline V CDR1 and CDR2: MNHNY, SVGAGI (reference sequence). CDR3: CASSYSRLGSYEQYF. The DNA of the CDR3 is TGTGCCAGCAGTTACTCGAGACTCGGGTCCTACGAGCAGTACTTC.

The rearrangement joins TRBV27 to TRBJ2-5; the D gene is possibly TRBD2 (7 bases). Per the germline V gene, CDR1 is MNHEY and CDR2 is SMNVEV (reference sequence). The CDR3 extends over 15 amino acids. V was cut by 1 base and J by 6 bases, with 15 bases left in between. The CDR3 bases are TGTGCCAGCAGTTTATGGCCGGGGGGCGGGCAGACCCAGTACTTC. Its translation: CASSLWPGGGQTQYF.

V and J are TRBV27 and TRBJ2-5, with a weak D call TRBD2 (5 bases). Trimming shortened V by 8 bases and J by 1 base, and 11 bases separated the two germline ends. Germline V lookup: CDR1 MNHEY, CDR2 SMNVEV (reference sequence). The CDR3 runs 13 residues. The CDR3 spells CASPLGAQETQYF. CDR3 DNA sequence: TGTGCCAGCCCCTTGGGAGCCCAAGAGACCCAGTACTTC.

J is TRBJ2-7 and V is TRBV30; 13 bases are a match to TRBD2. With V trimmed by 3 bases and J by 2 bases, 4 bases remained unmatched. The CDR3 extends over 15 amino acids. Germline CDR1 reads GTSNPN; CDR2 reads SVGIG (reference sequence). CDR3 coding DNA: TGTGCCTGGAGCCAGGGGACTAGCGGGACCTACGAGCAGTACTTC. Protein sequence: CAWSQGTSGTYEQYF.

This rearrangement joins TRBV19 to TRBJ1-2; D gene ambiguous. Germline V gene data show CDR1 as LNHDA and CDR2 as SQIVND (reference sequence). V was shortened by 5 bases and J by 4 bases, with 17 bases between the two germline ends. The CDR3 loop spans 15 amino acids. CDR3 sequence reads: CASSSDPPPSYGYTF. CDR3 nucleotides: TGTGCCAGTAGTTCCGACCCACCCCCCAGCTATGGCTACACCTTC.

This chain joins TRBV6-1 and TRBJ2-7, with D unresolved. Germline CDR1 and CDR2: MNHNS and SASEGT. The CDR3 has 15 residues. Trimming pared 2 bases from V and 2 bases from J, leaving 13 bases between. The CDR3 DNA follows: TGTGCCAGCAGTGAATGGCCCCAACAACCCTACGAGCAGTACTTC. It is translated as CASSEWPQQPYEQYF.

The chain couples TRBV30 to TRBJ1-6; 7 nucleotides match TRBD1. V shed 5 bases and J 7 bases; nucleotides not matched to a gene: 8. CDR3 length: 14 residues. Germline CDR1 is GTSNPN and CDR2 is SVGIG (reference sequence). DNA of the CDR3: TGTGCCTGGGGCCCACAGGGGTGGAATTCACCCCTCCACTTT. Translated: CAWGPQGWNSPLHF.